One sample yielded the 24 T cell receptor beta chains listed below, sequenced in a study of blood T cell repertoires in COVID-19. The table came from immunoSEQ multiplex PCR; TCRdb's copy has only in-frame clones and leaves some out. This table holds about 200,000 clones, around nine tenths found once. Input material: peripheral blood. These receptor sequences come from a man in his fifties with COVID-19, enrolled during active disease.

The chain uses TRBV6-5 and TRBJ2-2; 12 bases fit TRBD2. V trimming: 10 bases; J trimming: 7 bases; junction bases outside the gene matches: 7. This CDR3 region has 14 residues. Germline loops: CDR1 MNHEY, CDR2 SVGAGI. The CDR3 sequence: CATKTSGSIGELFF. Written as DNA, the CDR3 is TGTGCCACCAAGACTAGCGGGAGCATCGGGGAGCTGTTTTTT.

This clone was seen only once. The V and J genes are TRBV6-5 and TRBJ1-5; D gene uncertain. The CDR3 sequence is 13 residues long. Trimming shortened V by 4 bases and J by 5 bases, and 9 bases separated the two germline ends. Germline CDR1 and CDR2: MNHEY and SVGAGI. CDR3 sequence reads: CASSSLSDQPQHF. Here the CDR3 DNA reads TGTGCCAGCAGTTCACTCTCCGATCAGCCCCAGCATTTT.

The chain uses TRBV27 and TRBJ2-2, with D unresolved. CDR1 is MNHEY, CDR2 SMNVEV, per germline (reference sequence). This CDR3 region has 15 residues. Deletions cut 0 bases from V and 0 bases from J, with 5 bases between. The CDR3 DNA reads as TGTGCCAGCAGTTTATCCCCTACGAACACCGGGGAGCTGTTTTTT. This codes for CASSLSPTNTGELFF.

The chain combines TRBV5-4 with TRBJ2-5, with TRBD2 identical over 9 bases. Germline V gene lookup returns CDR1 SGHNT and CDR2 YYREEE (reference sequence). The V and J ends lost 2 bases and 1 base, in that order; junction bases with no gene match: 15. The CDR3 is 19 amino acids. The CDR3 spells CASSFPGLAQSRTQETQYF. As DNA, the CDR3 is TGTGCCAGCAGCTTTCCGGGACTAGCTCAATCACGGACCCAAGAGACCCAGTACTTC.

The CDR3: CASSRTPRGGYTF. CDR3 nucleotide sequence: TGTGCCAGCAGCCGTACCCCCAGGGGTGGCTACACCTTC. The chain links TRBV12-3 or TRBV12-4 to TRBJ1-2, with D perhaps matching TRBD1 (6 bases). V lost 6 bases, J lost 7 bases, and 15 bases lay in between. The CDR3 consists of 13 residues.

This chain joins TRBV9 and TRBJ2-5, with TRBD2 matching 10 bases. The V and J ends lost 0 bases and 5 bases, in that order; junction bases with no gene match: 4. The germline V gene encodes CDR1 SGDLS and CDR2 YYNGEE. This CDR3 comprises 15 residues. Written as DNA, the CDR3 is TGTGCCAGCAGCGTAGGTCCTAGCGGGAGTGAGACCCAGTACTTC. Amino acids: CASSVGPSGSETQYF.

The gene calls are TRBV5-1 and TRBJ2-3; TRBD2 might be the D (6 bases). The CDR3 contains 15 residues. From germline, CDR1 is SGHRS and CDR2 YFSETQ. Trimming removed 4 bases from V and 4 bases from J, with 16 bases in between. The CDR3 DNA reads TGCGCCAGCAGCATCGCCCTCCCTAGCGCAGATACGCAGTATTTT. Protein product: CASSIALPSADTQYF.

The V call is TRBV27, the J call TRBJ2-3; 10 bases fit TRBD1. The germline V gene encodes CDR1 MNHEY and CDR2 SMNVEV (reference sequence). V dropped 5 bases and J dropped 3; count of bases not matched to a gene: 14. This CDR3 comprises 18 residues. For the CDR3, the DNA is TGTGCCAGCAGTCTCAGTCCGGGACAGGGGTCTGGTACAGATACGCAGTATTTT. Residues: CASSLSPGQGSGTDTQYF.

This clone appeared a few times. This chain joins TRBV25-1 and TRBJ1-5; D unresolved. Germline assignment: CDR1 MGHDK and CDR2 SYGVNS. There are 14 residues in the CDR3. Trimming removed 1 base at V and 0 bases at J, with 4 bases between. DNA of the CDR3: TGTGCCAGCAGTGAATTCGTTAGCAATCAGCCCCAGCATTTT. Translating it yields CASSEFVSNQPQHF.

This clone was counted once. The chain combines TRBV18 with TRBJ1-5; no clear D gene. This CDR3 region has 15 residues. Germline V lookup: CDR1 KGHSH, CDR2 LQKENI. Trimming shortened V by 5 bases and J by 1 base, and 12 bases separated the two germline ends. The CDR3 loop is CASSWTGRSNQPQHF. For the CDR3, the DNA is TGTGCCAGCTCATGGACCGGGAGGAGCAATCAGCCCCAGCATTTT.

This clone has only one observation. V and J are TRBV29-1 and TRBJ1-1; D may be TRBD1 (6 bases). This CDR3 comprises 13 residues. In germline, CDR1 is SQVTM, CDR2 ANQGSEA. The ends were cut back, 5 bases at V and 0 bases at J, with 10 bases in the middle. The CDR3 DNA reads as TGCAGCGTTACGGACAGTATGAACACTGAAGCTTTCTTT. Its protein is CSVTDSMNTEAFF.

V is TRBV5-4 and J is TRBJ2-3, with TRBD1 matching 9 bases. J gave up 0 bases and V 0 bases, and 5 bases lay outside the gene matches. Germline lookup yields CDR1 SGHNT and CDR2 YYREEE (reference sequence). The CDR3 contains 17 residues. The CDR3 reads CASSLGVGTGSTDTQYF. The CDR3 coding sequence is TGTGCCAGCAGCTTGGGGGTTGGGACAGGGAGCACAGATACGCAGTATTTT.

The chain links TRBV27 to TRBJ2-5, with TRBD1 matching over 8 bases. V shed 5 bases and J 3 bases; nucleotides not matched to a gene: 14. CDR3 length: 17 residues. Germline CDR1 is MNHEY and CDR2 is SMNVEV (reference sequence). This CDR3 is CASSPYPRGLGEETQYF. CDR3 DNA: TGTGCCAGCAGTCCCTACCCCAGGGGGCTTGGCGAAGAGACCCAGTACTTC.

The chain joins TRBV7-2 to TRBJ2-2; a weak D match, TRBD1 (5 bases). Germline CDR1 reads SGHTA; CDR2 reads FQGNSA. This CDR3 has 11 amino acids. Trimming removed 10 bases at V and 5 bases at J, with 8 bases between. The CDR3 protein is CATTGTGELFF. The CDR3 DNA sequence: TGTGCCACCACAGGTACCGGGGAGCTGTTTTTT.

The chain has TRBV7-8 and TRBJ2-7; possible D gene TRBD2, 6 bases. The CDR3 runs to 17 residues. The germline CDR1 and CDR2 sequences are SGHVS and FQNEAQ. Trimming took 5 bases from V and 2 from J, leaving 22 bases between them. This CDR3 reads CASSPVGWTTETYEQYF. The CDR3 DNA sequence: TGTGCCAGCAGCCCCGTTGGTTGGACTACCGAAACCTACGAGCAGTACTTC.

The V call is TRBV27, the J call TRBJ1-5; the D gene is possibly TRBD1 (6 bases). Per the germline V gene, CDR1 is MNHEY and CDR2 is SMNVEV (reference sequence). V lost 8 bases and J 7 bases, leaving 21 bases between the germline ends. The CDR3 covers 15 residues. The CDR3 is CASGAGTTLGQPQHF. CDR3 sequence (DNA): TGTGCCAGCGGGGCCGGGACAACCCTCGGGCAGCCCCAGCATTTT.

The CDR3 bases are TGTGCCAGCCTTTTTGCCGACAGGGGGTCTTTCCAGCAGTACTTC. It specifies CASLFADRGSFQQYF. This chain uses TRBV28 with TRBJ2-7; TRBD1 aligns across 9 bases. J gave up 8 bases and V 8 bases, and 16 bases lay outside the gene matches. Germline CDR1 reads MDHEN; CDR2 reads SYDVKM. The CDR3 has 15 amino acids.

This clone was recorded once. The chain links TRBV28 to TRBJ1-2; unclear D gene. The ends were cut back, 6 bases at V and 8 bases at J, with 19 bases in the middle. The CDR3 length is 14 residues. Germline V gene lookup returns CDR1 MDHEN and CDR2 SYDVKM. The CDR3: CASSTRRGTGGYTF. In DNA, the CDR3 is TGTGCCAGCAGCACTCGGCGGGGTACTGGCGGCTACACCTTC.

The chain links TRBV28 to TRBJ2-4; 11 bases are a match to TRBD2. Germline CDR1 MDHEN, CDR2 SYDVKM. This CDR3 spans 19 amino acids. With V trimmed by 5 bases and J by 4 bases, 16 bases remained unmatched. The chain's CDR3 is CASSLRLAGIRNRKNIQYF. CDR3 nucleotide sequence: TGTGCCAGCAGTCTCCGACTAGCGGGGATCCGAAACAGGAAAAACATTCAGTACTTC. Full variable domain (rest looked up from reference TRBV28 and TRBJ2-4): DVKVTQSSRYLVKRTGEKVFLECVQDMDHENMFWYRQDPGLGLRLIYFSYDVKMKEKGDIPEGYSVSREKKERFSLILESASTNQTSMYLCASSLRLAGIRNRKNIQYFGAGTRLSVL.

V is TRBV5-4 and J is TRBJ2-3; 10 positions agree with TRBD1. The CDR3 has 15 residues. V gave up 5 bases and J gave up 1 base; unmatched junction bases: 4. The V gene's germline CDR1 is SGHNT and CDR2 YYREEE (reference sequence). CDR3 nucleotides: TGTGCCAGCAGGCGGGACAGGGGTGGCACAGATACGCAGTATTTT. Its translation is CASRRDRGGTDTQYF. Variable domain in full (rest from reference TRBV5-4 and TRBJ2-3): ETGVTQSPTHLIKTRGQQVTLRCSSQSGHNTVSWYQQALGQGPQFIFQYYREEENGRGNFPPRFSGLQFPNYSSELNVNALELDDSALYLCASRRDRGGTDTQYFGPGTRLTVL.

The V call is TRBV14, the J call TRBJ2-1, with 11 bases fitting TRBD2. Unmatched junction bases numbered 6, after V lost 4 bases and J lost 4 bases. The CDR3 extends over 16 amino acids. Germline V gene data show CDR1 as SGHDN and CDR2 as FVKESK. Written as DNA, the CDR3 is TGTGCCAGCAGCCCGTCTAGCGGGGGGCTTTACAATGAGCAGTTCTTC. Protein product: CASSPSSGGLYNEQFF.

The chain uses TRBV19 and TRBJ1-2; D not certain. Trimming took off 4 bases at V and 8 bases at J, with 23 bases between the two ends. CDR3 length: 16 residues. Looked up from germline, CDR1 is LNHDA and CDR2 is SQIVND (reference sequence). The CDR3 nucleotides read TGTGCCAGTAGTAGCCCATTTGCACTCGAGTCCCTGGGCTACACCTTC. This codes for CASSSPFALESLGYTF.

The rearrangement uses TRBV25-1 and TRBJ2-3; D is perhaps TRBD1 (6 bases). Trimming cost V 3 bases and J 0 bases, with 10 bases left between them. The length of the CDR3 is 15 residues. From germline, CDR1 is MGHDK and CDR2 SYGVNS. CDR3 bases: TGTGCCAGCAGTGACGACAGGCCCAGCACAGATACGCAGTATTTT. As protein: CASSDDRPSTDTQYF.

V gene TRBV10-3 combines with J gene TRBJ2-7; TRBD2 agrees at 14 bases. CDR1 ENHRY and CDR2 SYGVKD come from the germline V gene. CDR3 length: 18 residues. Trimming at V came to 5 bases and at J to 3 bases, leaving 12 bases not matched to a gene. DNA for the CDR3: TGTGCCATCAGTCCCCGGACTAGCGGGGGGCCGACGAACTACGAGCAGTACTTC. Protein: CAISPRTSGGPTNYEQYF.